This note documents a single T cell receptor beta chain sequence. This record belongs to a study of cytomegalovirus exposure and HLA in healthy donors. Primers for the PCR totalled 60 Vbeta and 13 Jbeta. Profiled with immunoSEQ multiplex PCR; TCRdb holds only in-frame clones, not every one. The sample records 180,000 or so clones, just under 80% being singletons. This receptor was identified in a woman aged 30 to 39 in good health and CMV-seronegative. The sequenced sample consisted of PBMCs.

CDR3 nucleotides: TGTGCCAGCACTAGGGGACAGCTTAATTCACCCCTCCACTTT. As protein: CASTRGQLNSPLHF. The chain joins TRBV2 to TRBJ1-6, with 7 bases lining up with TRBD1. V was pared by 7 bases and J by 6 bases, with 6 bases of the junction left unmatched. CDR1 and CDR2 (germline): SNHLY, FYNNEI. The length of the CDR3 is 14 residues.